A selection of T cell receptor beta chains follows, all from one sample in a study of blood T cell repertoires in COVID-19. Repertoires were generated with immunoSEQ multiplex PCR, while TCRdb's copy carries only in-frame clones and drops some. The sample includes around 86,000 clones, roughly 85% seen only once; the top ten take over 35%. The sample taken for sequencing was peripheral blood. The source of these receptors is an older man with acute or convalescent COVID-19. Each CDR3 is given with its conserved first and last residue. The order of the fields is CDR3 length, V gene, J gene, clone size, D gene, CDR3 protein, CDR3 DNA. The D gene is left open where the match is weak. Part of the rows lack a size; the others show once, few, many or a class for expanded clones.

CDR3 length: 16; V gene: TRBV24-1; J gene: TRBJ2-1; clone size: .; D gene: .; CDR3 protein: CATSDPLLRGYNEQFF; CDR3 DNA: TGTGCCACCAGTGACCCACTACTCCGGGGGTACAATGAGCAGTTCTTC
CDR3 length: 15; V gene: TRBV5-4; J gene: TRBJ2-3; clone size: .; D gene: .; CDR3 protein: CASSLPGMGTDTQYF; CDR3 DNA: TGTGCCAGCAGCTTACCGGGTATGGGCACAGATACGCAGTATTTT
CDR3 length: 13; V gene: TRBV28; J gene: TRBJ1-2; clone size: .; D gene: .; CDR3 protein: CASSLTVAYGYTF; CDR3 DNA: TGTGCCAGCAGTTTGACAGTTGCCTATGGCTACACCTTC
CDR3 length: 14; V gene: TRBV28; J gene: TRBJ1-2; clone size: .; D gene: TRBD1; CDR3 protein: CASSPQGGGYGYTF; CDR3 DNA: TGTGCCAGCAGTCCACAGGGGGGCGGCTATGGCTACACCTTC
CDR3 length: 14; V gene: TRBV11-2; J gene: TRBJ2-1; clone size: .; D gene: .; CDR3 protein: CASSIRWGLNEQFF; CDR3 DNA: TGTGCCAGCAGTATTAGGTGGGGACTTAATGAGCAGTTCTTC
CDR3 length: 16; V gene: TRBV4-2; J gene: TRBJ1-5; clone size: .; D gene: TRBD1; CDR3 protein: CASSRELGQGNQPQHF; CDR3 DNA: TGTGCCAGCAGCCGAGAGCTGGGACAGGGGAATCAGCCCCAGCATTTT
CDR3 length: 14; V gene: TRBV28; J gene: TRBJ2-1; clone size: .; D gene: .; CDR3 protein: CASSLGRPDNEQFF; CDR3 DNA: TGTGCCAGCAGTTTGGGGCGGCCCGACAATGAGCAGTTCTTC
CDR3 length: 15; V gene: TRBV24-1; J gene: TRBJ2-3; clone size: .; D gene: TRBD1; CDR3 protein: CATSGVRGLTDTQYF; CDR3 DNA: TGTGCCACCAGTGGCGTCAGGGGGCTAACAGATACGCAGTATTTT
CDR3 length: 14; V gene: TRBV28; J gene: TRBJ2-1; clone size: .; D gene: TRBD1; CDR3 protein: CASKRDREYNEQFF; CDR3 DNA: TGTGCCAGCAAACGGGACAGGGAGTACAATGAGCAGTTCTTC
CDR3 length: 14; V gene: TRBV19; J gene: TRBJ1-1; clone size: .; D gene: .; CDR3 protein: CASSISLQNTEAFF; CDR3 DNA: TGTGCCAGTAGTATATCACTACAGAACACTGAAGCTTTCTTT
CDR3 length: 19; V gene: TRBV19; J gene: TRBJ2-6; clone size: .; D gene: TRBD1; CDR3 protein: CATLPKTGQGGSGANVLTF; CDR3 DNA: TGTGCCACCTTACCCAAGACGGGACAGGGCGGCTCTGGGGCCAACGTCCTGACTTTC
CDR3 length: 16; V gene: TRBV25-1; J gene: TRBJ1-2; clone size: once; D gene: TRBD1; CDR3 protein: CASSEIATGTGYGYTF; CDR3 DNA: TGTGCCAGCAGTGAAATCGCGACAGGGACCGGCTATGGCTACACCTTC
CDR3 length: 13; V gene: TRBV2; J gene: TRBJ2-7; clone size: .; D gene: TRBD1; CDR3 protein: CASKVDRVHEQYF; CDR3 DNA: TGTGCCAGCAAAGTGGACAGGGTCCACGAGCAGTACTTC
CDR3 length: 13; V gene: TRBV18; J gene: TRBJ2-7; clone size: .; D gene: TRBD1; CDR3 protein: CASSPRDRGEQYF; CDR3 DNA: TGTGCCAGCTCACCACGGGACAGAGGCGAGCAGTACTTC
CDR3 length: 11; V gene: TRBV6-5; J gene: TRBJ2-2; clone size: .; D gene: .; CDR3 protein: CAGGDAGELFF; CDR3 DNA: TGTGCCGGCGGGGACGCCGGGGAGCTGTTTTTT
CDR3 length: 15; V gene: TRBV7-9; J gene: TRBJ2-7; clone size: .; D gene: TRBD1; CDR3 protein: CASTLTGGADIEQYF; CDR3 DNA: TGTGCCAGCACCCTGACAGGGGGCGCAGATATCGAGCAGTACTTC
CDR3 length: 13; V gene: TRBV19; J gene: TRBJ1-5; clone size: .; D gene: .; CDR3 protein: CASSIRGNQPQHF; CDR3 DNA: TGTGCCAGTAGTATACGGGGGAATCAGCCCCAGCATTTT
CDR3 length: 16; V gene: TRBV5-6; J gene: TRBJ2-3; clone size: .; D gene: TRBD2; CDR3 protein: CASSQWGLAALDTQYF; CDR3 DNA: TGTGCCAGCAGCCAGTGGGGACTAGCGGCCTTAGATACGCAGTATTTT
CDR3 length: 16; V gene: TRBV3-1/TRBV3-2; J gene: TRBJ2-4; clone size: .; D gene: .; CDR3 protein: CASSQGVVERRNIQYF; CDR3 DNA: TGTGCCAGCAGCCAAGGAGTGGTCGAGCGGAGAAACATTCAGTACTTC
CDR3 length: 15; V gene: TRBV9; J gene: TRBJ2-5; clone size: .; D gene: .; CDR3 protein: CAIQAQRVNQETQYF; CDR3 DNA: TGTGCCATCCAGGCCCAGCGGGTAAACCAAGAGACCCAGTACTTC
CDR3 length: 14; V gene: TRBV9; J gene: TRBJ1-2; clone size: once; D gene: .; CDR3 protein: CASSLADTNYGYTF; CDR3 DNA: TGTGCCAGCAGCCTAGCGGACACTAACTATGGCTACACCTTC
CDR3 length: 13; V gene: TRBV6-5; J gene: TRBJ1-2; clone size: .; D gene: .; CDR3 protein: CASSCLGGYGYTF; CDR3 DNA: TGTGCCAGCAGTTGCCTGGGGGGCTATGGCTACACCTTC
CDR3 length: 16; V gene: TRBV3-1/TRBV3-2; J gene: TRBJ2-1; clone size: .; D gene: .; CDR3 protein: CASSQGSLTGGAEQFF; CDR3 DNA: TGTGCCAGCAGCCAAGGTTCCCTTACAGGGGGGGCGGAGCAGTTCTTC
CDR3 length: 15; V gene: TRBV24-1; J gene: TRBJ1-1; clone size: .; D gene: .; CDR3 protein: CATSDPQGSNTEAFF; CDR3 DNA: TGTGCCACCAGTGATCCGCAGGGTAGTAACACTGAAGCTTTCTTT
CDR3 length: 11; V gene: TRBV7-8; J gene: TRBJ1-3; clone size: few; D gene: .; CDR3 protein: CASSPRTPIYF; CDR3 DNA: TGTGCCAGCAGCCCCAGAACCCCCATATATTTT
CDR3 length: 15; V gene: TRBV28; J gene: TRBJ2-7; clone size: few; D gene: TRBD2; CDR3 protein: CASRRTSGSSYEQYF; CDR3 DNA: TGTGCCAGCAGACGGACTAGCGGGAGCTCCTACGAGCAGTACTTC
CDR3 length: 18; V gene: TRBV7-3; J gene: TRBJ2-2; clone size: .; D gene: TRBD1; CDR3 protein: CASSLKAAGGANTGELFF; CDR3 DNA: TGTGCCAGCAGCTTAAAGGCGGCAGGGGGCGCGAACACCGGGGAGCTGTTTTTT
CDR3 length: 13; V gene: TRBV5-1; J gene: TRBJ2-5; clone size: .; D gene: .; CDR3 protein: CASSFRRQETQYF; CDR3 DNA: TGCGCCAGCAGCTTCAGGCGACAAGAGACCCAGTACTTC
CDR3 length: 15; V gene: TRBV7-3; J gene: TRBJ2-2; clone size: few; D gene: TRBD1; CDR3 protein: CASSLGQGRTGELFF; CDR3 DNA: TGTGCCAGCAGCCTAGGACAGGGGCGGACCGGGGAGCTGTTTTTT
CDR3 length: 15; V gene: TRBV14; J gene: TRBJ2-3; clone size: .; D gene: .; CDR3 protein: CASSLWDSLTDTQYF; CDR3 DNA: TGTGCCAGCAGCCTTTGGGACTCCCTCACAGATACGCAGTATTTT
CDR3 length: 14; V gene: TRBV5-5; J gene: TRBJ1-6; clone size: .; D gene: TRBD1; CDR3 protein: CASSPGTGNSPLHF; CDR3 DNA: TGTGCCAGCAGCCCCGGGACAGGGAATTCACCCCTCCACTTT
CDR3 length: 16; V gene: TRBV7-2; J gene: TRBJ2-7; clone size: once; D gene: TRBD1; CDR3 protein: CASSYDYWDRASEQYF; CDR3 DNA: TGTGCCAGCAGCTATGACTACTGGGACAGGGCGAGCGAGCAGTACTTC
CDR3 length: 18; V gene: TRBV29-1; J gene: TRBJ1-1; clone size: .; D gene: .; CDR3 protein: CSVERGGGLAPGNTEAFF; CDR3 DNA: TGCAGCGTTGAGAGGGGAGGCGGCTTGGCCCCGGGAAACACTGAAGCTTTCTTT
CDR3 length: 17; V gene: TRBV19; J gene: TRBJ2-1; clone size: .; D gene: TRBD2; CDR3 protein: CASSKGLAGVFNNEQFF; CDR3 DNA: TGTGCCAGTAGTAAAGGACTAGCGGGCGTATTTAACAATGAGCAGTTCTTC
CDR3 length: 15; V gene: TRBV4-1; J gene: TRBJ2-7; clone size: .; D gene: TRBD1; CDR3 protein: CASSQETGETYEQYF; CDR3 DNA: TGCGCCAGCAGCCAAGAAACAGGGGAAACCTACGAGCAGTACTTC
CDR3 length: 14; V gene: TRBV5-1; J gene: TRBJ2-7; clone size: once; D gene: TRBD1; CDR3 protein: CASSSSGQNYEQYF; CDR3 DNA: TGCGCCAGCAGCTCTTCGGGACAGAACTACGAGCAGTACTTC
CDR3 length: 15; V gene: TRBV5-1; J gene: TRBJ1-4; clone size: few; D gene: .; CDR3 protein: CASSLEGDPSEKLFF; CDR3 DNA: TGCGCCAGCAGCTTGGAAGGAGATCCGAGTGAAAAACTGTTTTTT
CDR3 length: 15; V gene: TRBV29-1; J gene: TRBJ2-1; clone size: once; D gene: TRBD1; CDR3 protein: CSVGGGTGGLIEQFF; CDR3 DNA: TGCAGCGTCGGAGGGGGGACAGGGGGCTTAATTGAGCAGTTCTTC
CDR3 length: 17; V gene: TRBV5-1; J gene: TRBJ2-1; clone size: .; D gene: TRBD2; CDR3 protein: CASSHGTSGVTYNEQFF; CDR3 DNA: TGCGCCAGCAGCCACGGGACTAGCGGGGTAACCTACAATGAGCAGTTCTTC
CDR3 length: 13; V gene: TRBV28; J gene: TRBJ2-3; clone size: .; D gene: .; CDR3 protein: CASSIRVADTQYF; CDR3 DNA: TGTGCCAGCTCGATCCGGGTTGCAGATACGCAGTATTTT
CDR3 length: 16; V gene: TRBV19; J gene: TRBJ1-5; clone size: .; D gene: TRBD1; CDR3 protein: CASSILGTGGNQPQHF; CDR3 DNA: TGTGCCAGTAGTATCCTCGGGACAGGGGGCAATCAGCCCCAGCATTTT
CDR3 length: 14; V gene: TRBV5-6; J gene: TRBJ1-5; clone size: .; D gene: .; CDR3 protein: CASSAQQGGQPQHF; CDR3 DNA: TGTGCCAGCAGCGCCCAACAGGGCGGTCAGCCCCAGCATTTT
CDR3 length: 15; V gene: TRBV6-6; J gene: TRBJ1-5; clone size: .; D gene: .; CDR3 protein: CASSHLGRTNQPQHF; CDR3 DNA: TGTGCCAGCAGCCACTTAGGACGGACTAATCAGCCCCAGCATTTT
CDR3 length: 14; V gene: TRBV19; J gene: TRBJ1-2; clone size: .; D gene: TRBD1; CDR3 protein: CASSRTGRLGGYTF; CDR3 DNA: TGTGCCAGTAGTAGGACAGGTCGACTTGGGGGCTACACCTTC
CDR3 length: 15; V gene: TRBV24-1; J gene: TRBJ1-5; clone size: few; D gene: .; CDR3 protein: CATSAPGGPGQPQHF; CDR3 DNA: TGTGCCACCAGTGCCCCCGGGGGGCCGGGTCAGCCCCAGCATTTT
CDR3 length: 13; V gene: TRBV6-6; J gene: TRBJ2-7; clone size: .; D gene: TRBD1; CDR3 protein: CASSAGQGGEQYF; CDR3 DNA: TGTGCCAGCAGTGCGGGACAGGGGGGGGAGCAGTACTTC
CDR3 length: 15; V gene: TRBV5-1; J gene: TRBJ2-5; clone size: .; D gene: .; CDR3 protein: CASSHGGGNQETQYF; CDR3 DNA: TGCGCCAGCAGCCATGGAGGCGGGAACCAAGAGACCCAGTACTTC
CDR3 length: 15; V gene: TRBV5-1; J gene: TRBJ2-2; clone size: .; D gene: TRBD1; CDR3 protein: CASSLRQGETGELFF; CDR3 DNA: TGCGCCAGCAGCTTAAGACAGGGGGAGACCGGGGAGCTGTTTTTT